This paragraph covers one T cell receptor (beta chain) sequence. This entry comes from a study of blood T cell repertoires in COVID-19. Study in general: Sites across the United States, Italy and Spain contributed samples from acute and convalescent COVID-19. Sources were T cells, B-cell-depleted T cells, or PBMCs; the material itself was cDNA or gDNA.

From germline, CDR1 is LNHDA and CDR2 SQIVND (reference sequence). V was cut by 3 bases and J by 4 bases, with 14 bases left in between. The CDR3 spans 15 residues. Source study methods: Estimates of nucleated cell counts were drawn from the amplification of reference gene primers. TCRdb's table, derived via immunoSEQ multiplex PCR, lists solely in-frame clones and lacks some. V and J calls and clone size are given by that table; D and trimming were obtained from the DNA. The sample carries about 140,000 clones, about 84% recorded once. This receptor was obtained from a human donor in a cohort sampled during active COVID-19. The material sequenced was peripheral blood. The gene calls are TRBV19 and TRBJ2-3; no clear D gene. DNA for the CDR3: TGTGCCAGTAGTATTGGTAATGACTTGGCAGATACGCAGTATTTT. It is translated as CASSIGNDLADTQYF.